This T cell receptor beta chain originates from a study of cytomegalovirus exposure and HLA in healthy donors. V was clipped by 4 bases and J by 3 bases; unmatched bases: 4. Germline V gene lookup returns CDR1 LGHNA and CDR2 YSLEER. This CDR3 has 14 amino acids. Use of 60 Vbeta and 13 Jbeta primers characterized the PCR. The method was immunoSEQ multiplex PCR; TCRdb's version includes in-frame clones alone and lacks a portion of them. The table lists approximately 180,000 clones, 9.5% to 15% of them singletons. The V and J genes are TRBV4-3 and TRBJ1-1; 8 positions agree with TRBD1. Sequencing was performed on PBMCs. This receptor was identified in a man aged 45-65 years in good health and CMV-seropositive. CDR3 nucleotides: TGCGCCAGCAGCCTCCAGGGGGCAGACACTGAAGCTTTCTTT. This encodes CASSLQGADTEAFF.